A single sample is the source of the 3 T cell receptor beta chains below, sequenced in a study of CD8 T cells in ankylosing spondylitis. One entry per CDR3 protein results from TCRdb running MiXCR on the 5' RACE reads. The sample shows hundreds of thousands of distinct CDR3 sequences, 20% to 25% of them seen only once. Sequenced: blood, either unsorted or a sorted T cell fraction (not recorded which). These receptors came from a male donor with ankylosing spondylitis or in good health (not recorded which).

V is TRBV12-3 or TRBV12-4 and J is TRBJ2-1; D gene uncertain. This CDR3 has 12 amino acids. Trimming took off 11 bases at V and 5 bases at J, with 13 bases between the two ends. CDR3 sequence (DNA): TGTGCCGCCGCCTCGGATCACAATGAGCAGTTCTTC. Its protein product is CAAASDHNEQFF.

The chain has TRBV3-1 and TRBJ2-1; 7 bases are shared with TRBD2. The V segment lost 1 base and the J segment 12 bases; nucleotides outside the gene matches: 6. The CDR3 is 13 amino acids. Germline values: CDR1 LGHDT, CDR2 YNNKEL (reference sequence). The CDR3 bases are TGTGCCAGCAGCCAAGGCGGCGGGGGTGGGCAGTTCTTC. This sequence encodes CASSQGGGGGQFF.

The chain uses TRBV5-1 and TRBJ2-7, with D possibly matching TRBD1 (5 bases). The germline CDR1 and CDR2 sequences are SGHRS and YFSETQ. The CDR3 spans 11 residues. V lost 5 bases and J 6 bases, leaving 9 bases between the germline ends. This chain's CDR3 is CASRDGAEQYF. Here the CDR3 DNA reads TGCGCCAGCAGAGATGGGGCCGAGCAGTACTTC.